Following are 19 T cell receptor beta chains from one sample sequenced in a study of blood T cell repertoires in COVID-19. Sequencing used immunoSEQ multiplex PCR; TCRdb keeps in-frame clones, though not all of them. Among 200,000 to 250,000 clones listed, about four fifths were seen once. Sequenced sample: PBMCs or T cells enriched from blood (not recorded which). The source is a woman aged 60-70 years who had recovered from COVID-19.

The V call is TRBV14, the J call TRBJ2-5; TRBD2 matches at 7 bases. The CDR3 runs 15 residues. CDR1 is SGHDN and CDR2 is FVKESK in the germline V gene. The V and J ends lost 3 bases and 5 bases, in that order; junction bases with no gene match: 9. The DNA of the CDR3 is TGTGCCAGCAGCCACCGGAGAGCCGGGAGGGAGACCCAGTACTTC. Translated, it gives CASSHRRAGRETQYF.

V and J are TRBV20-1 and TRBJ1-2; no definite D call. The V end lost 3 bases, the J end lost 3 bases, and 11 bases lay between the germline ends. This CDR3 is 13 amino acids long. Germline values: CDR1 DFQATT, CDR2 SNEGSKA (reference sequence). The CDR3 loop reads CSASSGSHYGYTF. CDR3 nucleotide sequence: TGCAGTGCTAGTTCCGGGAGCCACTATGGCTACACCTTC.

This clone was observed once. CDR3 amino acids: CASSPTGTSYGYTF. CDR3 DNA: TGTGCCAGCAGCCCGACAGGGACGAGCTATGGCTACACCTTC. V and J are TRBV3-1 (or the pseudogene TRBV3-2) and TRBJ1-2, with TRBD1 matching 7 bases. V shed 4 bases, J shed 4 bases, and the junction held 6 bases outside the gene matches. This CDR3 is 14 amino acids long. The V gene's germline CDR1 is LGHDT and CDR2 YNNKEL (reference sequence).

This chain joins TRBV7-6 and TRBJ2-1, with TRBD2 matching over 13 bases. The CDR3 loop spans 18 amino acids. With 5 bases clipped from V and 0 bases from J, the junction kept 7 bases outside the gene matches. The germline CDR1 and CDR2 sequences are SGHVS and FNYEAQ. This chain's CDR3 is CASSKTSGRPSSYNEQFF. CDR3 nucleotides: TGTGCCAGCAGCAAGACTAGCGGGAGGCCGAGCTCCTACAATGAGCAGTTCTTC. Full variable domain (remainder filled in from reference TRBV7-6 and TRBJ2-1): GAGVSQSPRYKVTKRGQDVALRCDPISGHVSLYWYRQALGQGPEFLTYFNYEAQQDKSGLPNDRFSAERPEGSISTLTIQRTEQRDSAMYRCASSKTSGRPSSYNEQFFGPGTRLTVL.

The J gene is TRBJ2-3, the V gene TRBV5-4; TRBD2 matches 9 bases. The V gene end was trimmed by 5 bases and the J gene end by 0 bases; junction bases not matched to a gene: 7. The V gene's germline CDR1 is SGHNT and CDR2 YYREEE (reference sequence). The CDR3 runs 16 residues. The CDR3 loop is CASRPSGASSTDTQYF. CDR3 nucleotides: TGTGCCAGCAGACCTAGCGGGGCTTCTAGCACAGATACGCAGTATTTT.

The V and J genes are TRBV27 and TRBJ2-1; D is unresolved. V was trimmed by 6 bases and J by 0 bases, leaving 9 bases between them. This CDR3 region has 14 residues. Germline lookup yields CDR1 MNHEY and CDR2 SMNVEV (reference sequence). CDR3 amino acids: CASSVAISYNEQFF. Here the CDR3 DNA reads TGTGCCAGCAGCGTGGCCATCTCCTACAATGAGCAGTTCTTC.

The CDR3, as DNA: TGTGCCAGCAGCTCGGCACGGGACAGGGTAGGGGATGGCTACACCTTC. Its translation is CASSSARDRVGDGYTF. The chain couples TRBV5-8 to TRBJ1-2; 9 bases match TRBD1. With 3 bases clipped from V and 6 bases from J, the junction kept 12 bases outside the gene matches. CDR3 length: 16 residues. Germline values: CDR1 SGHTS, CDR2 YDEGEE.

This sequence joins TRBV2 and TRBJ1-5, with D maybe TRBD1 (6 bases). The CDR3 runs to 14 residues. Germline V gene lookup returns CDR1 SNHLY and CDR2 FYNNEI. V shed 6 bases and J shed 2 bases, with 11 bases lying between them. The CDR3 here is CASRPGAGNQPQHF. CDR3 nucleotide sequence: TGTGCCAGCAGACCAGGGGCGGGCAATCAGCCCCAGCATTTT.

In this sample, this clone turned up once. The rearrangement links TRBV2 to TRBJ1-5, with a weak D call TRBD1 (5 bases). Trimming left V 4 bases short and J 4 bases short, with 8 bases between. CDR3 length equals 13 residues. CDR1 is SNHLY, CDR2 FYNNEI, per germline. The CDR3: CASSVAGNQPQHF. In DNA, the CDR3 is TGTGCCAGCAGTGTCGCAGGGAATCAGCCCCAGCATTTT.

The J gene is TRBJ1-2, the V gene TRBV11-2; TRBD1 is a possible D gene (5 bases). Trimming shortened V by 5 bases and J by 3 bases, and 16 bases separated the two germline ends. Germline lookup yields CDR1 SGHAT and CDR2 FQNNGV. The CDR3 has 15 amino acids. The CDR3 DNA reads as TGTGCCAGCAGCGCTACAGCCGCCAGGGACTATGGCTACACCTTC. Its protein is CASSATAARDYGYTF.

The genes are TRBV3-1 (or the pseudogene TRBV3-2) and TRBJ2-7; no reliable D call. V was pared by 4 bases and J by 2 bases, with 9 bases between. CDR1 is LGHDT, CDR2 YNNKEL, per germline (reference sequence). CDR3 length equals 13 residues. The CDR3 region is CASSPHRAYEQYF. CDR3 DNA: TGTGCCAGCAGCCCTCACAGAGCCTACGAGCAGTACTTC.

CDR3 in amino acids: CASSPTVGQGRGNQPQHF. In DNA, the CDR3 is TGTGCCAGCAGCCCGACAGTAGGACAGGGAAGGGGCAATCAGCCCCAGCATTTT. The chain recombines TRBV5-5 with TRBJ1-5; TRBD1 matches 8 bases. J lost 2 bases, V lost 4 bases, and 14 bases had no gene match. Germline V CDR1 and CDR2: SGHKS, YYEKEE (reference sequence). The CDR3 has 18 residues.

The chain couples TRBV5-1 to TRBJ1-1, with 9 bases matching TRBD1. The V segment lost 4 bases and the J segment 0 bases; nucleotides outside the gene matches: 7. Germline V lookup: CDR1 SGHRS, CDR2 YFSETQ. CDR3 length: 16 residues. The CDR3 coding sequence is TGCGCCAGCAGCCCCCGGACAGGGGCCATGAACACTGAAGCTTTCTTT. This sequence encodes CASSPRTGAMNTEAFF.

The rearrangement links TRBV24-1 to TRBJ2-7; maybe TRBD1 (6 bases). The CDR3 totals 15 residues. V was clipped by 8 bases and J by 0 bases, with 16 bases between them. Per the germline V gene, CDR1 is KGHDR and CDR2 is SFDVKD. CDR3 coding DNA: TGTGCCACCACTACCGGGACATTGAGCTCCTACGAGCAGTACTTC. Translation: CATTTGTLSSYEQYF.

This chain links TRBV19 with TRBJ1-2, with 7 bases aligning to TRBD1. Germline CDR1 LNHDA, CDR2 SQIVND (reference sequence). The length of the CDR3 is 15 residues. J gave up 4 bases and V 7 bases, and 12 bases lay outside the gene matches. CDR3: CASTRREGAVYGYTF. The CDR3 bases are TGTGCCAGTACCAGACGTGAGGGGGCGGTCTATGGCTACACCTTC.

A single count supports this clone. CDR3: CASSVRRGAYNEQFF. The CDR3 DNA follows: TGTGCCAGCAGCGTAAGGCGGGGGGCCTACAATGAGCAGTTCTTC. The chain carries TRBV9 and TRBJ2-1, with 8 nucleotides matching TRBD2. CDR3 length: 15 amino acids. Per the germline V gene, CDR1 is SGDLS and CDR2 is YYNGEE. The V segment lost 1 base and the J segment 2 bases; nucleotides outside the gene matches: 2.

This clone came up a few times. The V and J genes are TRBV5-6 and TRBJ2-2; unclear D gene. The CDR3 runs to 14 residues. From germline, CDR1 is SGHDT and CDR2 YYEEEE. V lost 1 base and J lost 2, with 6 bases in between. Written as DNA, the CDR3 is TGTGCCAGCAGCTTGCGCAGTAACACCGGGGAGCTGTTTTTT. This encodes CASSLRSNTGELFF.

The chain recombines TRBV6-5 with TRBJ1-1; D might be TRBD1 (5 bases). Germline V gene lookup returns CDR1 MNHEY and CDR2 SVGAGI. V shed 6 bases and J shed 2 bases, with 13 bases lying between them. The CDR3 spans 14 residues. The CDR3 spells CASSILDTNTEAFF. The CDR3 bases are TGTGCCAGCAGCATTCTGGACACCAACACTGAAGCTTTCTTT.

The V and J genes are TRBV5-1 and TRBJ2-2, with TRBD2 matching 7 bases. Germline V gene data show CDR1 as SGHRS and CDR2 as YFSETQ. This CDR3 comprises 17 residues. The ends lost 1 base at V and 1 base at J; junction bases unmatched: 7. CDR3: CASSLNGAGQNTGELFF. CDR3 nucleotides: TGCGCCAGCAGCTTGAACGGAGCGGGGCAGAACACCGGGGAGCTGTTTTTT.